This TCR beta chain was identified during a study of blood T cells in healthy people across ages. A second roughly 6 to 11 cycle PCR used barcoded and J-beta primers. TCRdb re-derived calls from the 5' RACE reads in MiXCR, one entry per CDR3 protein. Here the sample spans about 620,000 distinct CDR3 sequences, around 50% being singletons. Germline CDR1 is KGHSH and CDR2 is LQKENI. V dropped 1 base and J dropped 0; count of bases not matched to a gene: 6. This CDR3 comprises 17 residues. This clonotype was picked up a small number of times. The receptor was isolated from a woman aged 80 or over in good health. V usage is TRBV18 and J usage is TRBJ2-7, with TRBD1 matching over 10 bases. The source material was blood. The CDR3: CASSPQADRGGSYEQYF. The DNA for the CDR3 is TGTGCCAGCTCACCACAGGCGGACAGGGGGGGCTCCTACGAGCAGTACTTC.